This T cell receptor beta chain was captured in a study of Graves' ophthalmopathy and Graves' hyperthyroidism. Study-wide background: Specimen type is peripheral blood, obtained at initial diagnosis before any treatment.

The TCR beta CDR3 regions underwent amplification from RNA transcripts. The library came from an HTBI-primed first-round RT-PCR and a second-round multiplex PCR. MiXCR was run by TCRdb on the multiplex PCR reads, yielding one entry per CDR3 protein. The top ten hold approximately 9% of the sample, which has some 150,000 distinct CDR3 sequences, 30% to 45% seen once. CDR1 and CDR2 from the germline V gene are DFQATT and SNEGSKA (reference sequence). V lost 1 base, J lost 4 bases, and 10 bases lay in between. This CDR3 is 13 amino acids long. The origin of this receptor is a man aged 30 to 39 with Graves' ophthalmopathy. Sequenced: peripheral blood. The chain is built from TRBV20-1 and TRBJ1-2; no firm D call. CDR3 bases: TGCAGTGCTAGAGGGGAGGCTACCTATGGCTACACCTTC. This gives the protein CSARGEATYGYTF.